This T cell receptor (beta chain) was captured in a study of beta chain features in type 1 diabetes. Broader study findings: All four CD4+ subsets from Type 1 diabetes patients carried moderately but significantly shorter TCRB CDR3s. More deletions and fewer insertions at VDJ junctions were seen in type 1 diabetes patients. Sampled from patients, naive, central memory and Treg TCRB repertoires appeared more similar than those sampled from healthy donors. Although PCR might favor shorter templates, it would do so equally in patients and controls.

Expressed TCRB transcripts were sequenced after all isolated RNA was converted to cDNA. The repertoire was sequenced with immunoSEQ multiplex PCR; TCRdb's copy has only in-frame clones and lacks some. The sample holds under 300,000 clones; approximately 15% are singletons and the top ten take just under 0.02%. Sorted populations all had greater than 95% purity. From germline, CDR1 is LNHDA and CDR2 SQIVND (reference sequence). V was trimmed by 2 bases and J by 0 bases, leaving 16 bases between them. The CDR3 extends over 17 amino acids. Points on this clone: As yet, its antigen is unknown.

This sequence originates from a man younger than 40 with type 1 diabetes. The sequencing sample was made of naive CD4+ T cells from blood. The chain couples TRBV19 to TRBJ1-1; possibly TRBD1 for D (6 bases). The CDR3 DNA reads as TGTGCCAGTAGTATAAGTTGGGGACAAGTGGTGAACACTGAAGCTTTCTTT. Its translation: CASSISWGQVVNTEAFF.